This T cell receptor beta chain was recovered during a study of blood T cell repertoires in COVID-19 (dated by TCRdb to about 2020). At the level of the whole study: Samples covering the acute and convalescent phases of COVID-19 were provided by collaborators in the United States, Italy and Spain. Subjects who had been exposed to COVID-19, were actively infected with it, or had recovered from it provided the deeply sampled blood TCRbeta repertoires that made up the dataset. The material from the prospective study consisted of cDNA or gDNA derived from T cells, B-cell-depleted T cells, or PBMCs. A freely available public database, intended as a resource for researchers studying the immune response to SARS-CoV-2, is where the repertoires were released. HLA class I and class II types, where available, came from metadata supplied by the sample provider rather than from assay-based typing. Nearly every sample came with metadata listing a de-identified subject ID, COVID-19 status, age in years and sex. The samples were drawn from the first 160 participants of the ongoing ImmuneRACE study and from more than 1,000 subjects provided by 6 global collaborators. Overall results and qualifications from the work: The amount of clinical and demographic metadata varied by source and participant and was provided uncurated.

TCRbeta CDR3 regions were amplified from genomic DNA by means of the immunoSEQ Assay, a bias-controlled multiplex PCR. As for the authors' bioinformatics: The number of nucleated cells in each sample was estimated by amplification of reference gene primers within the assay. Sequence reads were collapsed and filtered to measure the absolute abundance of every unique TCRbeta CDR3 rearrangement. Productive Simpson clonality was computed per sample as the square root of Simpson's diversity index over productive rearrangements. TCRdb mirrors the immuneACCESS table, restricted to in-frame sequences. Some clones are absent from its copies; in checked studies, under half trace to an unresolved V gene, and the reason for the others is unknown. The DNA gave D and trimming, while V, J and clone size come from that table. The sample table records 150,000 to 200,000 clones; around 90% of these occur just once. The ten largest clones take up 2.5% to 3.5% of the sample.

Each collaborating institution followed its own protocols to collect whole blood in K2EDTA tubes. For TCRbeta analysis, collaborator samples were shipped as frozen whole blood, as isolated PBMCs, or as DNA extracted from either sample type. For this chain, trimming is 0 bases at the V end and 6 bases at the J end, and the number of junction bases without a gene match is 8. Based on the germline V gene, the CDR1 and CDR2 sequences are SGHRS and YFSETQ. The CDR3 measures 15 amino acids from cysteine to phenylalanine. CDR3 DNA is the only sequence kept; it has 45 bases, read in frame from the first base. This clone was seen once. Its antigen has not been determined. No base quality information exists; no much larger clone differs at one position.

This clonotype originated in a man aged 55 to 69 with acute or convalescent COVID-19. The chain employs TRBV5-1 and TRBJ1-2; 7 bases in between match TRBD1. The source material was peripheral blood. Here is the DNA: TGCGCCAGCAGCTTGGGACGAGGGGGCTCGAATGGCTACACCTTC. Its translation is CASSLGRGGSNGYTF.